The 32 T cell receptor beta chains presented below share a single source sample, sequenced in a study of T cell responses to AZD1222 COVID-19 vaccine. Sequencing was performed with immunoSEQ multiplex PCR; in TCRdb, only in-frame clones are kept and a portion is missing. The data contain fewer than 200,000 clones, 80% to 95% of them singletons. Sequencing was performed on peripheral blood, taken on day 0 of AZD1222 vaccination. These receptors were taken from an adult in good health.

The rearrangement uses TRBV12-5 and TRBJ1-1; no firm D call. The V end lost 2 bases, the J end lost 6 bases, and 4 bases lay between the germline ends. The CDR3 extends over 11 amino acids. Looked up from germline, CDR1 is LGHNT and CDR2 is FRNRAP. The DNA of the CDR3 is TGTGCTAGTGGTTTGAAGGCTGAAGCTTTCTTT. Protein sequence: CASGLKAEAFF.

The V and J genes are TRBV23-1 and TRBJ2-5; D call uncertain. TRBV23-1 has ORF status, its function being uncertain. V dropped 4 bases and J dropped 3 bases, with 3 bases sitting between them. This CDR3 comprises 11 residues. CDR3 nucleotide sequence: TGCGCCAGCAGTCTAGAAGAGACCCAGTACTTC. Protein sequence: CASSLEETQYF.

The chain is built from TRBV30 and TRBJ1-4; D gene uncertain. The CDR3 contains 14 residues. Germline CDR1 is GTSNPN and CDR2 is SVGIG (reference sequence). V was trimmed by 7 bases and J by 5 bases, leaving 17 bases between them. The CDR3, as DNA: TGTGCCTCTAAGGGAGGGCAGATGAATGAAAAACTGTTTTTT. Protein: CASKGGQMNEKLFF.

This rearrangement joins TRBV2 to TRBJ2-7; D is unclear. Trimming took off 6 bases at V and 3 bases at J, with 12 bases between the two ends. This CDR3 region has 13 residues. CDR1 is SNHLY and CDR2 is FYNNEI in the germline V gene. The CDR3 region is CASSLVKFYEQYF. For the CDR3, the DNA is TGTGCCAGCAGCCTCGTTAAATTCTACGAGCAGTACTTC.

CDR3 sequence: CASSYSSRGSPYEQYF. CDR3 sequence (DNA): TGTGCCAGCAGTTACTCGAGTCGCGGGAGCCCCTACGAGCAGTACTTC. This chain connects TRBV6-2 or TRBV6-3 to TRBJ2-7, with 7 bases that match TRBD2. V was pared by 0 bases and J by 2 bases, with 7 bases of the junction left unmatched. CDR1 is MNHEY, CDR2 SVGEGT, per germline. There are 16 residues in the CDR3.

This clone was picked up a small number of times. The chain links TRBV7-9 to TRBJ1-1; D gene uncertain. The CDR3 consists of 15 residues. Trimming took off 5 bases at V and 2 bases at J, with 15 bases between the two ends. CDR1 is SEHNR and CDR2 is FQNEAQ in the germline V gene (reference sequence). The CDR3: CASSQAGRNNTEAFF. The CDR3, as DNA: TGTGCCAGCAGCCAGGCCGGGAGGAATAACACTGAAGCTTTCTTT.

The chain couples TRBV7-9 to TRBJ1-1; no definite D call. CDR3 length: 11 residues. The V end was cut by 5 bases, the J end by 4 bases, with 5 bases between. Germline values: CDR1 SEHNR, CDR2 FQNEAQ (reference sequence). The CDR3 DNA sequence: TGTGCCAGCAGCCCGGGCACTGAAGCTTTCTTT. It is translated as CASSPGTEAFF. The full variable domain, its missing parts supplied by reference TRBV7-9 and TRBJ1-1, is DTGVSQNPRHKITKRGQNVTFRCDPISEHNRLYWYRQTLGQGPEFLTYFQNEAQLEKSRLLSDRFSAERPKGSFSTLEIQRTEQGDSAMYLCASSPGTEAFFGQGTRLTVV.

The chain has TRBV7-2 and TRBJ2-4; D is unresolved. The germline CDR1 and CDR2 sequences are SGHTA and FQGNSA. CDR3 size: 14 residues. V was shortened by 1 base and J by 0 bases, with 4 bases between the two germline ends. The CDR3 reads CASSLELAKNIQYF. CDR3 nucleotides: TGTGCCAGCAGCTTAGAGCTAGCCAAAAACATTCAGTACTTC.

This chain uses TRBV27 with TRBJ2-7, with D perhaps TRBD2 (5 bases). Germline V gene sequence: CDR1 MNHEY, CDR2 SMNVEV (reference sequence). The CDR3 runs to 13 residues. Trimming stripped 8 bases from V and 4 bases from J, with 15 bases between. CDR3 protein: CASRGLAEYEQYF. The CDR3 nucleotides read TGTGCCAGCCGTGGGCTAGCTGAGTACGAGCAGTACTTC.

The table lists this clone with a count of one. J is TRBJ1-5 and V is TRBV29-1; 9 bases align to TRBD1. CDR3 length equals 13 residues. Germline values: CDR1 SQVTM, CDR2 ANQGSEA. J lost 6 bases, V lost 5 bases, and 5 bases had no gene match. In nucleotides, the CDR3 is TGCAGCGTTCGGACAGGGGAGGGTCAGCCCCAGCATTTT. Translating gives CSVRTGEGQPQHF.

This chain links TRBV3-1 (or the pseudogene TRBV3-2) with TRBJ1-1; 7 positions match TRBD1. The germline CDR1 and CDR2 sequences are LGHDT and YNNKEL (reference sequence). The CDR3 loop spans 14 amino acids. V shed 5 bases, J shed 0 bases, and the junction held 3 bases outside the gene matches. CDR3 sequence (DNA): TGTGCCAGCAGCGTACAGGGGCTGAACACTGAAGCTTTCTTT. Translating it yields CASSVQGLNTEAFF.

J is TRBJ1-1 and V is TRBV5-1; weak D call: TRBD1 (5 bases). Trimming shortened V by 0 bases and J by 3 bases, and 12 bases separated the two germline ends. The length of the CDR3 is 15 residues. CDR1 and CDR2 from the germline V gene are SGHRS and YFSETQ. CDR3 nucleotide sequence: TGCGCCAGCAGCTTGGGCACCAGAGGGGACACTGAAGCTTTCTTT. This encodes CASSLGTRGDTEAFF. The whole variable domain, filled in from reference TRBV5-1 and TRBJ1-1, reads KAGVTQTPRYLIKTRGQQVTLSCSPISGHRSVSWYQQTPGQGLQFLFEYFSETQRNKGNFPGRFSGRQFSNSRSEMNVSTLELGDSALYLCASSLGTRGDTEAFFGQGTRLTVV.

CDR3 coding DNA: TGTGCCAGCAGCAGCGCAGGGGCTCCTAATGAAAAACTGTTTTTT. Protein product: CASSSAGAPNEKLFF. The chain employs TRBV9 and TRBJ1-4; TRBD1 might be the D (6 bases). Trimming took off 4 bases at V and 3 bases at J, with 13 bases between the two ends. CDR3 length: 15 amino acids. Germline-derived CDR1 and CDR2 are SGDLS and YYNGEE.

The chain joins TRBV6-5 to TRBJ2-1; D gene unclear. The CDR3 has 14 amino acids. The germline CDR1 and CDR2 sequences are MNHEY and SVGAGI. Deletions cut 2 bases from V and 2 bases from J, with 7 bases between. The CDR3 DNA follows: TGTGCCAGCAGTTACGGTGCTACCTACAATGAGCAGTTCTTC. Amino acids: CASSYGATYNEQFF.

The V call is TRBV4-3, the J call TRBJ1-1; D call uncertain. CDR1 is LGHNA, CDR2 YSLEER, per germline. CDR3 length: 16 amino acids. Trimming removed 0 bases from V and 5 bases from J, with 16 bases in between. The CDR3 sequence: CASSQERVRGYTEAFF. The CDR3 coding sequence is TGCGCCAGCAGCCAAGAAAGAGTAAGAGGATATACTGAAGCTTTCTTT.

J is TRBJ2-5 and V is TRBV7-9; D is uncertain. The ends were cut back, 5 bases at V and 2 bases at J, with 12 bases in the middle. This CDR3 has 14 residues. Germline lookup yields CDR1 SEHNR and CDR2 FQNEAQ (reference sequence). This chain's CDR3 is CASSPGTLQETQYF. For the CDR3, the DNA is TGTGCCAGCAGCCCAGGAACCTTACAAGAGACCCAGTACTTC.

A remark on this clone: Other DNA sequences in this sample translate to the same CDR3. The chain recombines TRBV15 with TRBJ2-7; D is ambiguous. The germline gives CDR1 LNHNV, CDR2 YYDKDF (reference sequence). Trimming removed 0 bases at V and 3 bases at J, with 6 bases between. This CDR3 comprises 13 residues. CDR3 protein: CATSRDRSYEQYF. As DNA, the CDR3 is TGTGCCACCAGCAGAGACAGGAGCTACGAGCAGTACTTC. The full variable domain, in which reference TRBV15 and TRBJ2-7 provide the parts outside the CDR3, is DAMVIQNPRYQVTQFGKPVTLSCSQTLNHNVMYWYQQKSSQAPKLLFHYYDKDFNNEADTPDNFQSRRPNTSFCFLDIRSPGLGDTAMYLCATSRDRSYEQYFGPGTRLTVT.

The chain uses TRBV15 and TRBJ2-1, with D perhaps TRBD2 (6 bases). V was clipped by 3 bases and J by 6 bases, with 15 bases between them. Germline V lookup: CDR1 LNHNV, CDR2 YYDKDF (reference sequence). CDR3 size: 15 residues. The CDR3 region is CATSRGQTSPNEQFF. CDR3 nucleotides: TGTGCCACCAGCAGGGGCCAAACTAGCCCCAATGAGCAGTTCTTC. Based on the CDR3 plus reference TRBV15 and TRBJ2-1, the full variable domain is DAMVIQNPRYQVTQFGKPVTLSCSQTLNHNVMYWYQQKSSQAPKLLFHYYDKDFNNEADTPDNFQSRRPNTSFCFLDIRSPGLGDTAMYLCATSRGQTSPNEQFFGPGTRLTVL.

The chain is built from TRBV5-4 and TRBJ2-6; D might be TRBD1 or TRBD2, each matching 5 bases. The CDR3 contains 16 residues. The ends were cut back, 3 bases at V and 2 bases at J, with 12 bases in the middle. CDR1 is SGHNT and CDR2 is YYREEE in the germline V gene (reference sequence). The CDR3 DNA follows: TGTGCCAGCAGCTCCGGGGCGGTGGCTGGGGCCAACGTCCTGACTTTC. It yields the protein CASSSGAVAGANVLTF.

This chain joins TRBV7-2 and TRBJ2-4; D is possibly TRBD1 (6 bases). This CDR3 spans 13 amino acids. Germline V gene sequence: CDR1 SGHTA, CDR2 FQGNSA. The V end was cut by 5 bases, the J end by 3 bases, with 8 bases between. CDR3 protein: CASSKDSKNIQYF. Here the CDR3 DNA reads TGTGCCAGCAGCAAGGACAGCAAAAACATTCAGTACTTC. The complete variable domain, with remaining parts taken from reference TRBV7-2 and TRBJ2-4, reads GAGVSQSPSNKVTEKGKDVELRCDPISGHTALYWYRQSLGQGLEFLIYFQGNSAPDKSGLPSDRFSAERTGGSVSTLTIQRTQQEDSAVYLCASSKDSKNIQYFGAGTRLSVL.

The J gene is TRBJ1-2, the V gene TRBV7-2; no definite D call. The CDR3 loop spans 13 amino acids. Trimming shortened V by 2 bases and J by 4 bases, and 8 bases separated the two germline ends. Germline values: CDR1 SGHTA, CDR2 FQGNSA. CDR3 DNA: TGTGCCAGCAGCTTAACGAGGTTCTATGGCTACACCTTC. This codes for CASSLTRFYGYTF.

The chain recombines TRBV7-2 with TRBJ2-1; D is unclear. Germline V gene data show CDR1 as SGHTA and CDR2 as FQGNSA. The CDR3 is made up of 12 amino acids. Trimming took off 5 bases at V and 8 bases at J, with 10 bases between the two ends. The CDR3 spells CASSPRTDEQFF. Here the CDR3 DNA reads TGTGCCAGCAGCCCCCGGACGGATGAGCAGTTCTTC.

The chain recombines TRBV19 with TRBJ1-6, with 7 bases fitting TRBD1. The CDR3 is made up of 14 amino acids. The germline V gene has CDR1 LNHDA and CDR2 SQIVND (reference sequence). With 6 bases clipped from V and 7 bases from J, the junction kept 6 bases outside the gene matches. The CDR3 DNA sequence: TGTGCCAGTAGCCAGACAGGGAAAAATTCACCCCTCCACTTT. Its protein is CASSQTGKNSPLHF.

The chain has TRBV19 and TRBJ2-7, with TRBD1 matching 8 bases. The CDR3 contains 13 residues. Germline CDR1 is LNHDA and CDR2 is SQIVND (reference sequence). The J segment lost 1 base and the V segment lost 7 bases, leaving 3 bases of the junction unmatched. In nucleotides, the CDR3 is TGTGCCAGTAAAGGGACAGGTTCCTACGAGCAGTACTTC. It codes for CASKGTGSYEQYF.

V usage is TRBV5-1 and J usage is TRBJ1-1, with TRBD1 identical over 8 bases. This CDR3 has 13 amino acids. Germline V gene lookup returns CDR1 SGHRS and CDR2 YFSETQ. Trimming at V came to 5 bases and at J to 3 bases, leaving 3 bases not matched to a gene. In nucleotides, the CDR3 is TGCGCCAGCAGGACAGGGGTGGACACTGAAGCTTTCTTT. It encodes CASRTGVDTEAFF.

V usage is TRBV7-3 and J usage is TRBJ1-3, with D maybe TRBD1 (5 bases). The germline gives CDR1 SGHTA, CDR2 FQGTGA. Trimming shortened V by 6 bases and J by 4 bases, and 10 bases separated the two germline ends. The CDR3 extends over 13 amino acids. The CDR3 coding sequence is TGTGCCAGCAGGAGGCAGGGAGGAAACACCATATATTTT. Encoded protein: CASRRQGGNTIYF.

V gene TRBV4-1 combines with J gene TRBJ1-1; tentatively, D is TRBD1 (6 bases). CDR1 and CDR2 from the germline V gene are MGHRA and YSYEKL. The CDR3 consists of 15 residues. V dropped 4 bases and J dropped 4 bases, with 16 bases sitting between them. This chain's CDR3 is CASSPLLGASTEAFF. CDR3 sequence (DNA): TGCGCCAGCAGCCCCTTGCTGGGGGCAAGCACTGAAGCTTTCTTT.

This chain joins TRBV2 and TRBJ1-2, with D possibly TRBD1 on 6 matching bases. CDR1 and CDR2 (germline): SNHLY, FYNNEI. The germline V and J ends were trimmed by 6 bases and 4 bases, with 12 bases remaining between them. The CDR3 consists of 13 residues. The CDR3 sequence: CASSVQGLYGYTF. Here the CDR3 DNA reads TGTGCCAGCAGCGTACAGGGTCTCTATGGCTACACCTTC.

The CDR3 DNA reads TGTGCCAGCAGTGACCTTCCACCGGGCATTCAGTACTTC. Its translation: CASSDLPPGIQYF. The chain is built from TRBV2 and TRBJ2-4, with no clear D. Germline V gene data show CDR1 as SNHLY and CDR2 as FYNNEI. This CDR3 is 13 amino acids long. V was cut by 3 bases and J by 9 bases, with 12 bases left in between. The full variable domain, with the rest looked up from reference TRBV2 and TRBJ2-4, is EPEVTQTPSHQVTQMGQEVILRCVPISNHLYFYWYRQILGQKVEFLVSFYNNEISEKSEIFDDQFSVERPDGSNFTLKIRSTKLEDSAMYFCASSDLPPGIQYFGAGTRLSVL.

The rearrangement links TRBV2 to TRBJ1-3; D is undetermined. Germline V gene data show CDR1 as SNHLY and CDR2 as FYNNEI. Between the trimmed V and J ends, which lost 5 bases and 5 bases, there was a span of 10 bases. The CDR3 consists of 13 residues. The CDR3 protein is CASSKENRNTIYF. In nucleotides, the CDR3 is TGTGCCAGCAGTAAAGAAAACCGAAACACCATATATTTT.

The chain carries TRBV5-1 and TRBJ2-1, with no clear D. The CDR3 runs 15 residues. Trimming left V 1 base short and J 5 bases short, with 13 bases between. The germline CDR1 and CDR2 sequences are SGHRS and YFSETQ. The CDR3 coding sequence is TGCGCCAGCAGCTTGTGGCAGGTATCCCACAATGAGCAGTTCTTC. Its translation: CASSLWQVSHNEQFF.

The V call is TRBV3-1 (or the pseudogene TRBV3-2), the J call TRBJ1-6; TRBD1 is a possible D gene (5 bases). The CDR3 has 14 residues. V lost 1 base, J lost 9 bases, and 10 bases lay in between. CDR1 is LGHDT, CDR2 YNNKEL, per germline (reference sequence). The CDR3 here is CASSQVRGPSPLHF. The CDR3 DNA is TGTGCCAGCAGCCAAGTACGGGGACCTTCACCCCTCCACTTT.